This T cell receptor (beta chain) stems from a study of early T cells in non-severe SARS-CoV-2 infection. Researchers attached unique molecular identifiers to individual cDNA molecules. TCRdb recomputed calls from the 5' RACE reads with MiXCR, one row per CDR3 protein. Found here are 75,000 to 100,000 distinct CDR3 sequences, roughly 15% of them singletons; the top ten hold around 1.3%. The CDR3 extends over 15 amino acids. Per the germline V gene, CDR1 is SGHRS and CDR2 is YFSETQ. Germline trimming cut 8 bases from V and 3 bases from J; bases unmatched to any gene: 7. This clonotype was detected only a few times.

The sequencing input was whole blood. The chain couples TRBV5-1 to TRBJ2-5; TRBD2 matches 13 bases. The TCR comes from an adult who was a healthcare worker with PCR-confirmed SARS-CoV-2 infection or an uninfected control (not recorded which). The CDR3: CASASGTSGEETQYF. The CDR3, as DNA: TGCGCCAGTGCCTCCGGGACTAGCGGGGAAGAGACCCAGTACTTC.